This T cell receptor (beta chain) was recorded in a study of neurological immune-mediated disorders. Study-wide findings and caveats: Patients with HTLV-1-associated myelopathy had the highest level of TCR clonal expansion, whereas patients with multiple sclerosis had the lowest level, falling beneath the level found in healthy controls.

Germline V lookup: CDR1 MNHEY, CDR2 SVGAGI. This CDR3 is 14 amino acids long. Trimming removed 5 bases from V and 5 bases from J, with 15 bases in between. This clonotype was seen repeatedly, ten times or more. No antigen is known for it. The cDNA came from 5'RACE with 10-nucleotide random UMIs. Using its own MiXCR run on the 5' RACE reads, TCRdb lists one record per CDR3 protein. The sample yields about 99,000 distinct CDR3 sequences, less than 14% seen once. This sample's time point: longitudinal time-point 3. The source material was PBMCs. The chain carries TRBV6-5 and TRBJ2-5; a possible D gene is TRBD2 (6 bases). The source of this sequence is a female donor with HTLV-1-associated myelopathy (HAM/TSP). The CDR3 bases are TGTGCCAGCAGTAACCCGTTCCGGGGGGAGACCCAGTACTTC. Amino acid sequence: CASSNPFRGETQYF.